This T cell receptor (beta chain) came from a study of T cell changes during pregnancy in multiple sclerosis. The repertoire was sequenced with immunoSEQ multiplex PCR; TCRdb's copy has only in-frame clones and lacks some. The repertoire holds 30,000 to 45,000 clones, with about 90% as singletons. There are 14 residues in the CDR3. Germline V gene lookup returns CDR1 SGHRS and CDR2 YFSETQ. V shed 0 bases and J 6 bases; nucleotides not matched to a gene: 1. The V gene is TRBV5-1, the J gene TRBJ2-2, with 8 nucleotides matching TRBD1. The material was CD8+ T cells from peripheral blood mononuclear cells, obtained before pregnancy. The TCR originated in a female donor with multiple sclerosis, enrolled in a pregnancy study. CDR3 loop: CASSLGQGSGELFF. In DNA, the CDR3 is TGCGCCAGCAGCTTGGGACAGGGGTCCGGGGAGCTGTTTTTT.